Following are 12 T cell receptor beta chains from one sample sequenced in a study of T cell changes during pregnancy in multiple sclerosis (dated by TCRdb to the late 2010s). Libraries were constructed by the immunoSEQ multiplex PCR assay. Not all clones reach the TCRdb copy of this immuneACCESS table, which keeps in-frame sequences only. Checked studies attribute under half of the gap to unresolved V genes and leave the rest unexplained. This sample is represented by 40,000 to 50,000 clones; roughly 90% of them were singletons. The ten largest clones take up about 0.75% of the sample. The input for sequencing was CD4+ T cells from peripheral blood mononuclear cells, taken before pregnancy. These receptors were collected from a female donor with multiple sclerosis, enrolled in a pregnancy study.

This chain uses TRBV15 with TRBJ2-7; 9 positions agree with TRBD1. V lost 1 base, J lost 5 bases, and 9 bases stayed unmatched. The CDR3 has 16 amino acids. The germline V gene encodes CDR1 LNHNV and CDR2 YYDKDF (reference sequence). The CDR3 protein is CATSRASGQGPNEQYF. As DNA, the CDR3 is TGTGCCACCAGCAGAGCTTCGGGACAGGGACCCAACGAGCAGTACTTC.

The V gene is TRBV27, the J gene TRBJ2-1, with 10 bases lining up with TRBD2. The CDR3 totals 19 residues. Germline V gives CDR1 MNHEY, CDR2 SMNVEV (reference sequence). J lost 1 base, V lost 1 base, and 10 bases had no gene match. Here the CDR3 DNA reads TGTGCCAGCAGTTTATTAGCTAGCGGGAGTCTTTCGTCCTACAATGAGCAGTTCTTC. It codes for CASSLLASGSLSSYNEQFF.

The gene calls are TRBV4-3 and TRBJ1-2; 7 nucleotides align to TRBD1. With 3 bases clipped from V and 2 bases from J, the junction kept 3 bases outside the gene matches. The CDR3 covers 14 residues. Germline loops: CDR1 LGHNA, CDR2 YSLEER. The chain's CDR3 is CASSHQGQNYGYTF. In DNA form, the CDR3 reads TGCGCCAGCAGCCATCAGGGACAGAACTATGGCTACACCTTC.

This rearrangement joins TRBV29-1 to TRBJ2-2, with D possibly matching TRBD2 (5 bases). The V end was cut by 7 bases, the J end by 5 bases, with 11 bases between. CDR1 is SQVTM, CDR2 ANQGSEA, per germline. The CDR3 runs 12 residues. Written as DNA, the CDR3 is TGCAGCGCCGGACTCTTGACCGGGGAGCTGTTTTTT. Its translation: CSAGLLTGELFF.

The rearrangement joins TRBV18 to TRBJ2-7; 8 bases line up with TRBD1. The CDR3 is 16 residues long. Germline V gene sequence: CDR1 KGHSH, CDR2 LQKENI. Losses at the gene ends were 2 bases for V and 4 bases for J; bases not matched to a gene: 10. CDR3 bases: TGTGCCAGCTCACCATCAGTCGTTAGACAGGGGTACGAGCAGTACTTC. This encodes CASSPSVVRQGYEQYF. Full variable domain (rest looked up from reference TRBV18 and TRBJ2-7): NAGVMQNPRHLVRRRGQEARLRCSPMKGHSHVYWYRQLPEEGLKFMVYLQKENIIDESGMPKERFSAEFPKEGPSILRIQQVVRGDSAAYFCASSPSVVRQGYEQYFGPGTRLTVT.

The V and J genes are TRBV5-1 and TRBJ1-1; D gene ambiguous. CDR1 and CDR2 (germline): SGHRS, YFSETQ. Trimming left V 3 bases short and J 1 base short, with 13 bases between. CDR3 length equals 15 residues. The CDR3 DNA sequence: TGCGCCAGCAGCTACGGCGGGCTAGAGAACACTGAAGCTTTCTTT. It is translated as CASSYGGLENTEAFF.

This clone was picked up one time. V usage is TRBV6-5 and J usage is TRBJ2-2, with D tentatively TRBD2 (5 bases). The CDR3 length is 15 residues. Per germline, CDR1 MNHEY and CDR2 SVGAGI. Trimming took 2 bases from V and 5 from J, leaving 12 bases between them. CDR3 sequence: CASSYSRTGTGELFF. The CDR3 nucleotides read TGTGCCAGCAGTTACAGCAGGACGGGGACCGGGGAGCTGTTTTTT.

V is TRBV16 and J is TRBJ2-3; D uncertain. CDR3 length: 14 amino acids. Trimming removed 6 bases from V and 2 bases from J, with 12 bases in between. Germline V gene data show CDR1 as KGHSY and CDR2 as FQNENV. The DNA of the CDR3 is TGTGCCAGCAGAATCAGGCTTTCCACAGATACGCAGTATTTT. Translation gives CASRIRLSTDTQYF.

The rearrangement links TRBV19 to TRBJ1-2; 11 positions agree with TRBD1. Unmatched junction bases numbered 8, after V lost 7 bases and J lost 4 bases. The germline gives CDR1 LNHDA, CDR2 SQIVND (reference sequence). The CDR3 runs to 15 residues. This CDR3 reads CASIPAGTGGYGYTF. The DNA of the CDR3 is TGTGCCAGTATCCCGGCGGGGACAGGGGGCTATGGCTACACCTTC. The complete variable domain, with remaining parts taken from reference TRBV19 and TRBJ1-2, reads DGGITQSPKYLFRKEGQNVTLSCEQNLNHDAMYWYRQDPGQGLRLIYYSQIVNDFQKGDIAEGYSVSREKKESFPLTVTSAQKNPTAFYLCASIPAGTGGYGYTFGSGTRLTVV.

This chain links TRBV2 with TRBJ1-1; no firm D call. The V and J ends lost 4 bases and 1 base respectively, with 4 bases between them. Germline V lookup: CDR1 SNHLY, CDR2 FYNNEI. The CDR3 loop spans 12 amino acids. CDR3 protein: CASSAGNTEAFF. Here the CDR3 DNA reads TGTGCCAGCAGTGCAGGGAACACTGAAGCTTTCTTT.

V gene TRBV28 combines with J gene TRBJ2-6; 7 positions agree with TRBD1. V trimming: 8 bases; J trimming: 0 bases; junction bases outside the gene matches: 10. There are 17 residues in the CDR3. The germline V gene has CDR1 MDHEN and CDR2 SYDVKM. CDR3 residues: CASHSGQLFSGANVLTF. As DNA, the CDR3 is TGTGCCAGCCACTCGGGACAGTTGTTCTCTGGGGCCAACGTCCTGACTTTC.

J is TRBJ2-1 and V is TRBV19; TRBD2 matches 8 bases. CDR1 is LNHDA and CDR2 is SQIVND in the germline V gene (reference sequence). Trimming removed 3 bases from V and 5 bases from J; junction bases left unmatched: 9. This CDR3 has 16 amino acids. This CDR3 is CASSIVREATNNEQFF. The CDR3 DNA follows: TGTGCCAGTAGTATTGTGCGGGAGGCCACCAACAATGAGCAGTTCTTC.